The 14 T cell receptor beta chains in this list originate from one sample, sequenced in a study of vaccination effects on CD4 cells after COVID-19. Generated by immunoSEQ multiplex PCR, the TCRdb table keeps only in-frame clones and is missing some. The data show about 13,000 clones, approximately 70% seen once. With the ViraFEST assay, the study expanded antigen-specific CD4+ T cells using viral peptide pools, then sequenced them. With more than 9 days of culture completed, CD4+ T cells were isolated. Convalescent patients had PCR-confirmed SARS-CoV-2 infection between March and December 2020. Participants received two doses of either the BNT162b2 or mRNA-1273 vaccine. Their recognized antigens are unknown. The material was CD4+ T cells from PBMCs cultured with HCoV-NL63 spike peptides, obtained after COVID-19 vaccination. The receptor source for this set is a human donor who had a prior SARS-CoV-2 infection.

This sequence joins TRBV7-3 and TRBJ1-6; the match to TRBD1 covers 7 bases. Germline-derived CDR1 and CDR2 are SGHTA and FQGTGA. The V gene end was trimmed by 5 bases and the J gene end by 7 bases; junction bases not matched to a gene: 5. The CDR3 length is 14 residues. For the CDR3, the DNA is TGTGCCAGCAGCCGGGGACAGCCGAATTCACCCCTCCACTTT. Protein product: CASSRGQPNSPLHF. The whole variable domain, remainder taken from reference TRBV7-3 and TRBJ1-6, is GAGVSQTPSNKVTEKGKYVELRCDPISGHTALYWYRQSLGQGPEFLIYFQGTGAADDSGLPNDRFFAVRPEGSVSTLKIQRTERGDSAVYLCASSRGQPNSPLHFGNGTRLTVT.

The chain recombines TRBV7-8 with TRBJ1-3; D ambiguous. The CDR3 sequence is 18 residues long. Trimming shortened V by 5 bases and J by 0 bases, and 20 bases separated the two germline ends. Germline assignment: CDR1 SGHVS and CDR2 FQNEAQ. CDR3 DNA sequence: TGTGCCAGCAGCCCAAGCAGGTTTCAGGCGAGCTCTGGAAACACCATATATTTT. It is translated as CASSPSRFQASSGNTIYF.

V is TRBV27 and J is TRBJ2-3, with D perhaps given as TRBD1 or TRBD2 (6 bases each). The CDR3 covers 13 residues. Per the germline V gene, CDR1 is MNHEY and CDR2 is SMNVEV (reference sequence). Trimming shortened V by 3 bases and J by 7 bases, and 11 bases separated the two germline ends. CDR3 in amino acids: CASSLEGGNTQYF. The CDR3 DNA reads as TGTGCCAGCAGTTTGGAGGGGGGCAATACGCAGTATTTT.

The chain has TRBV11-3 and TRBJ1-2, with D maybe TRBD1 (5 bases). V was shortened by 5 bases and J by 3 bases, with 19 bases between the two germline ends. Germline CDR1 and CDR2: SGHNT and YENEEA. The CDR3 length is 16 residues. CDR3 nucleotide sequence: TGTGCCAGCAGCCCTGCCGGCGGTGGGGGGTACTATGGCTACACCTTC. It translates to CASSPAGGGGYYGYTF.

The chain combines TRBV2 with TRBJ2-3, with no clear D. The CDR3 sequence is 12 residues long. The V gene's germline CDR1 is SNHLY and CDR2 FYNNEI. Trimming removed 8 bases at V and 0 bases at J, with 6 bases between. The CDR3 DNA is TGTGCCAGCTCGGACAGCACAGATACGCAGTATTTT. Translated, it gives CASSDSTDTQYF.

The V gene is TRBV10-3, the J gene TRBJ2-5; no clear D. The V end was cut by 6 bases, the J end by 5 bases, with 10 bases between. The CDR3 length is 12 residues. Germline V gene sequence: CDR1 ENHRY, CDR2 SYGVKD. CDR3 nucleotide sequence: TGTGCCATCAGGGCGGCTGGGGAGACCCAGTACTTC. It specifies CAIRAAGETQYF.

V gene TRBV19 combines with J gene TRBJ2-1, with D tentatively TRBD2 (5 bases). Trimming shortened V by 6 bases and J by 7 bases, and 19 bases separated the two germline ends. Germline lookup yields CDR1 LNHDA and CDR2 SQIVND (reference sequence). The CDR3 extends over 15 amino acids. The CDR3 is CASSSMGSPWNEQFF. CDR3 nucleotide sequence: TGTGCCAGTAGCTCCATGGGGAGCCCTTGGAATGAGCAGTTCTTC.

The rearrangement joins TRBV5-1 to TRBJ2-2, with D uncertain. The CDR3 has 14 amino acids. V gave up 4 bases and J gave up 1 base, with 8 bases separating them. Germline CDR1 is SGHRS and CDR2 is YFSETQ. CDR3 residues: CASSLDLNTGELFF. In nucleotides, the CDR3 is TGCGCCAGCAGCCTCGACCTGAACACCGGGGAGCTGTTTTTT.

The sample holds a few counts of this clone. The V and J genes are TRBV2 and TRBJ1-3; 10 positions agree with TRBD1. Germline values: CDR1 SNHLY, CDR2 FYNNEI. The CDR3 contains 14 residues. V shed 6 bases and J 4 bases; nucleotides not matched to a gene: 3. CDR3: CASSLTGGGNTIYF. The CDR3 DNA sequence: TGTGCCAGCAGCCTGACAGGGGGCGGAAACACCATATATTTT. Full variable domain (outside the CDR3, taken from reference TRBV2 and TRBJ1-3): EPEVTQTPSHQVTQMGQEVILRCVPISNHLYFYWYRQILGQKVEFLVSFYNNEISEKSEIFDDQFSVERPDGSNFTLKIRSTKLEDSAMYFCASSLTGGGNTIYFGEGSWLTVV.

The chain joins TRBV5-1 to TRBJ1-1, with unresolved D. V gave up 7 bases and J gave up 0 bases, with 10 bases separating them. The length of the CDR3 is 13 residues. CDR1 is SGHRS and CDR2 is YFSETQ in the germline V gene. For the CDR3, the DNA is TGCGCCAGCCGGCCGGCCCTGAACACTGAAGCTTTCTTT. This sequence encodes CASRPALNTEAFF.

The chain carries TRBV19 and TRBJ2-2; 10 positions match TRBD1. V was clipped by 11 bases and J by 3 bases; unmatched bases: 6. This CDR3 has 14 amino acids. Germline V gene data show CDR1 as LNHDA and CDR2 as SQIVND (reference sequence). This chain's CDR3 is CASRDRGYTGELFF. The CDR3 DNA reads TGTGCCTCTCGGGACAGGGGATACACCGGGGAGCTGTTTTTT.

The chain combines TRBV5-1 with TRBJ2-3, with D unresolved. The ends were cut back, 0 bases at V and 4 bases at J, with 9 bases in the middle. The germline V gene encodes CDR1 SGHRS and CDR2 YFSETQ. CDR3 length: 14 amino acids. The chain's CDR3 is CASSLAGRSDTQYF. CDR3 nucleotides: TGCGCCAGCAGCTTGGCCGGCAGATCAGATACGCAGTATTTT.

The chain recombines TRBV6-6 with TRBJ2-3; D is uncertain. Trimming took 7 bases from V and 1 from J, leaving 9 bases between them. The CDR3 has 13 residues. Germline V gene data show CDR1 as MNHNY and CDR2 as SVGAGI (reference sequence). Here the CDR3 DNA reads TGTGCCAGCATCCCCAGCGGCACAGATACGCAGTATTTT. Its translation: CASIPSGTDTQYF.

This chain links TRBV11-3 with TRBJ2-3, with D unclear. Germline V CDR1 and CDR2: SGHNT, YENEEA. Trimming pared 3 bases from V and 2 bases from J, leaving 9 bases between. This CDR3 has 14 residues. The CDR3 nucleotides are TGTGCCAGCAGCTTCGGAGAGATCACAGATACGCAGTATTTT. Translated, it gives CASSFGEITDTQYF.